What follows describes a single T cell receptor beta chain. The antigen this receptor binds is unknown. No base quality information exists; no much larger clone differs at one position. The protocol used for the library was the immunoSEQ multiplex PCR assay. TCRdb re-hosts the immuneACCESS table, in-frame sequences only. Its copies lack some clones; in the studies checked, an unresolved V gene accounts for under half of them, and the cause for the rest is not known. The sample table shows more than 70,000 clones, and about 91% are seen once. The biggest ten clones account for 0.9% to 0.95% of the sample. The source of the sample is a study of T cell changes during pregnancy in multiple sclerosis (dated by TCRdb to about 2019). For the study in its entirety: In women with multiple sclerosis, the researchers looked at how the T cell repertoire shifted as pregnancy progressed.

CDR1 is given as LNHNV and CDR2 as YYDKDF, both from the germline V gene (reference sequence). V is trimmed back by 8 bases and J by 0 bases, and the junction contains 4 bases that no gene match accounts for. The CDR3 spans 14 residues, from the cysteine through the phenylalanine. Only the CDR3 part of the read is kept: 42 bases, read in frame from the first base. The TCR originated in a female donor with multiple sclerosis, enrolled in a pregnancy study. The chain links TRBV15 with TRBJ2-5, and TRBD2 aligns with 9 junction nucleotides. The material sequenced was peripheral blood, taken before pregnancy. CDR3 region: CATLAGLYQETQYF. The sequence in DNA is TGTGCCACCCTAGCGGGATTGTACCAAGAGACCCAGTACTTC.